These T cell receptor beta chains were read from a single sample in a study of blood T cell repertoires in COVID-19. Repertoires were generated with immunoSEQ multiplex PCR, while TCRdb's copy carries only in-frame clones and drops some. Of some 70,000 clones in the sample, roughly 79% are singletons; the top ten hold 20% to 25%. The sample taken for sequencing was peripheral blood. Receptors originate from a woman in her 70s with acute or convalescent COVID-19. The CDR3 runs from the conserved cysteine through the conserved F or W. D genes are given only for firm matches. Only part of the rows carry a size: once, few, many, or a class if the clone is expanded.

clone_size | j_call | d_call | v_call | cdr3_aa | cdr3_nt
once | TRBJ1-3 | . | TRBV18 | CASSPDRGSLSGNTIYF | TGTGCCAGCTCACCCGACCGGGGTTCACTCTCTGGAAACACCATATATTTT
. | TRBJ2-1 | . | TRBV4-2 | CASSRETTYNEQFF | TGTGCCAGCAGCCGGGAGACTACCTACAATGAGCAGTTCTTC
few | TRBJ1-5 | TRBD1 | TRBV28 | CASASGTANSNQPQHF | TGTGCCAGCGCAAGTGGGACAGCAAATAGCAATCAGCCCCAGCATTTT
. | TRBJ2-3 | TRBD2 | TRBV12-3/TRBV12-4 | CASRRLAADTQYF | TGTGCCAGCAGGAGACTAGCGGCAGATACGCAGTATTTT
once | TRBJ2-3 | TRBD1 | TRBV4-2 | CASSQRRRGTGASTDTQYF | TGTGCCAGCAGCCAACGAAGAAGGGGGACAGGCGCTAGCACAGATACGCAGTATTTT
few | TRBJ1-5 | TRBD1 | TRBV19 | CASSPGTGSFQPQHF | TGTGCCAGTAGTCCCGGGACAGGGAGTTTTCAGCCCCAGCATTTT
few | TRBJ2-3 | . | TRBV28 | CASSPWSDPRTDTQYF | TGTGCCAGCAGTCCTTGGTCGGATCCCAGGACAGATACGCAGTATTTT
. | TRBJ2-2 | . | TRBV18 | CASSRGGNAGELFF | TGTGCCAGCTCACGAGGGGGAAACGCCGGGGAGCTGTTTTTT
once | TRBJ2-1 | TRBD2 | TRBV15 | CATRLPGGPSYNEQFF | TGTGCCACCAGGTTACCGGGAGGGCCCTCCTACAATGAGCAGTTCTTC
. | TRBJ1-4 | . | TRBV7-9 | CASSLVGGATTNEKLFF | TGTGCCAGCAGCTTAGTAGGGGGGGCCACAACTAATGAAAAACTGTTTTTT
. | TRBJ2-1 | TRBD2 | TRBV9 | CASSPLGLAGGEQFF | TGTGCCAGCAGCCCTTTGGGACTAGCGGGAGGGGAGCAGTTCTTC
. | TRBJ2-7 | . | TRBV21-1 | CASSKTIHEQYF | TGTGCCAGCAGCAAGACTATACACGAGCAGTACTTC
once | TRBJ2-7 | TRBD1 | TRBV10-2 | CASSQDRVAYEQYF | TGCGCCAGCAGTCAAGACAGGGTAGCCTACGAGCAGTACTTC
. | TRBJ1-1 | . | TRBV9 | CASSAGWSTEAFF | TGTGCCAGCAGCGCAGGGTGGAGCACTGAAGCTTTCTTT